The rows below give T cell receptor beta chains drawn from one sample of a study of T cell responses to AZD1222 COVID-19 vaccine. The assay was immunoSEQ multiplex PCR, and TCRdb's table has in-frame clones only and misses some. The profile shows roughly 77,000 clones, about 92% of them singletons. The source was peripheral blood, collected 28 days after the second AZD1222 dose. The receptors come from an adult who received the AZD1222 COVID-19 vaccine. Both conserved end residues are part of each CDR3. A D gene is named only where the DNA matches it firmly. Size is omitted from some rows. Given values are once, few, many or a class for expanded clones.

D	V	size	J	DNA	CDR3
.	TRBV10-3	.	TRBJ1-3	TGTGCCATCAGTGAGCCCGGGGGGTCTGGAAACACCATATATTTT	CAISEPGGSGNTIYF
.	TRBV4-2	.	TRBJ2-1	TGTGCCAGCAGCCAAGATCACGAGACTAGACGGTTCTTC	CASSQDHETRRFF
.	TRBV5-1	once	TRBJ2-1	TGCGCCAGCAGCTTGGTAGGGGGGAGGGCCTACAATGAGCAGTTCTTC	CASSLVGGRAYNEQFF
TRBD2	TRBV10-3	.	TRBJ2-3	TGTGCCATCAGTGAGGCGGCACTTGGACTAGCGGGCGCAGATACGCAGTATTTT	CAISEAALGLAGADTQYF
.	TRBV14	.	TRBJ2-1	TGTGCCAGCAGCCAAGGGCGGACAGTTTACAATGAGCAGTTCTTC	CASSQGRTVYNEQFF
TRBD2	TRBV7-8	.	TRBJ2-7	TGTGCCAGCAGCTTAGCGGCTAGCGGCCCCTACGAGCAGTACTTC	CASSLAASGPYEQYF
.	TRBV5-1	.	TRBJ2-6	TGCGCCAGCAGCAGGGACTCTGGGGCCAACGTCCTGACTTTC	CASSRDSGANVLTF
.	TRBV11-2	.	TRBJ2-1	TGTGCCAGCAGCCCCGAGCGGGTATCCTACAATGAGCAGTTCTTC	CASSPERVSYNEQFF
TRBD2	TRBV20-1	.	TRBJ2-3	TGCAGTGCTGGTGGGACTAGCGGGAGGAGAGATACGCAGTATTTT	CSAGGTSGRRDTQYF
.	TRBV25-1	.	TRBJ2-1	TGTGCCAGCACACACTCGGCGGCTCGGAACAATGAGCAGTTCTTC	CASTHSAARNNEQFF
.	TRBV9	.	TRBJ1-1	TGTGCCAGCAGCGTAGCCCCACAGGGTCTCACTGAAGCTTTCTTT	CASSVAPQGLTEAFF
TRBD2	TRBV7-6	.	TRBJ2-5	TGTGCCAGCAGCTTAGTAGGACTAGCGGGAGTAAGGGAGACCCAGTACTTC	CASSLVGLAGVRETQYF
TRBD2	TRBV27	.	TRBJ2-3	TGTGCCAGCCGCACACCTAGCGGGAGCACAGATACGCAGTATTTT	CASRTPSGSTDTQYF
TRBD1	TRBV25-1	once	TRBJ1-2	TGTGCCAGCAGTGATGAGGGGGCGTATGGCTACACCTTC	CASSDEGAYGYTF
.	TRBV5-1	.	TRBJ2-7	TGCGCCAGCAGCACCGGGCAGTCCTACGAGCAGTACTTC	CASSTGQSYEQYF
TRBD2	TRBV9	.	TRBJ2-5	TGTGCCAGCAGCGTGGGGGGGGAGACCCAGTACTTC	CASSVGGETQYF